The clone carrying this T cell receptor beta chain has just a few counts. The antigen is not known. This entry is derived from a study of shared clonotypes between healthy human individuals. In the study overall: Each donor's CD4 naive and CD4 memory cells filled three plates apiece, CD8 naive two, and CD8 memory one. Regarding the study as a whole: Non-shared clonotypes displayed generation probabilities falling below those of clonotypes present in all four donors. Donor clonotype sharing was expected to depend on sequencing depth.

For every subset, genomic DNA was evenly distributed across several immunoSEQ plates. Profiling relied on immunoSEQ multiplex PCR, and the TCRdb table lists in-frame clones only, not all of them. This sample has around 720,000 clones; around three quarters occur once, and the top ten carry more than 1.5%. The J segment lost 2 bases and the V segment lost 5 bases, leaving 7 bases of the junction unmatched. This CDR3 is built from 15 residues. Per the germline V gene, CDR1 is PRHDT and CDR2 is FYEKMQ (reference sequence). This chain joins TRBV13 and TRBJ1-2; 8 bases match TRBD1. The sample comprised memory CD4+ T cells sorted from blood. Noted subset: CD45RA-negative fraction. The TCR sequence derives from a woman between 25 and 40 years old in good health. In nucleotides, the CDR3 is TGTGCCAGCAGCACCCGACAGGGGACAAACTATGGCTACACCTTC. It encodes CASSTRQGTNYGYTF.